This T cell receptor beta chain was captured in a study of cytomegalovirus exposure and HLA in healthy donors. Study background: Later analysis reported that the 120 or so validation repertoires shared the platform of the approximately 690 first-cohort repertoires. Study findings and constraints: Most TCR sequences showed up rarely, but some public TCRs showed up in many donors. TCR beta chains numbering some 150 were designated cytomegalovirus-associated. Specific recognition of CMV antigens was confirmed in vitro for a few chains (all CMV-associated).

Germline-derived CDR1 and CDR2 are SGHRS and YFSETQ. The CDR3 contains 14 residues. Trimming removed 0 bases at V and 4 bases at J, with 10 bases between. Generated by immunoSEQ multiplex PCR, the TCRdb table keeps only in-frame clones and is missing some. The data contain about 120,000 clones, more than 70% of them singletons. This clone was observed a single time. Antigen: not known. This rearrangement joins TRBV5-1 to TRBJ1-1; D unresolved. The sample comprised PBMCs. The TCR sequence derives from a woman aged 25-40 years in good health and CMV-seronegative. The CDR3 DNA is TGCGCCAGCAGCTTGGAATCGCTCGGCACTGAAGCTTTCTTT. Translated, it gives CASSLESLGTEAFF.